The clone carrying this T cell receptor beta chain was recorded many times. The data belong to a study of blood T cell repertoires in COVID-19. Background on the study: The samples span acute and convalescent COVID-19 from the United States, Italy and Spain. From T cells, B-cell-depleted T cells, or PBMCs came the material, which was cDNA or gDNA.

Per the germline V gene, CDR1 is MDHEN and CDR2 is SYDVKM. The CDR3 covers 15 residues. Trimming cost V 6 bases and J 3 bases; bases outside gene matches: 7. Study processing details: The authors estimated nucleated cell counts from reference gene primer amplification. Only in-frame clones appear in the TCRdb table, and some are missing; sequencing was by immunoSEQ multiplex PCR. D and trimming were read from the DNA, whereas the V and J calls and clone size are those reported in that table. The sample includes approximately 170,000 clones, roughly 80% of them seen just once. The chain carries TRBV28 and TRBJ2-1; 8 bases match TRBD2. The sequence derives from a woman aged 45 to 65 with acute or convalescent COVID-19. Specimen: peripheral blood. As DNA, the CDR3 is TGTGCCAGCAGACAAAGCGGGAGCCGCTACAATGAGCAGTTCTTC. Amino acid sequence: CASRQSGSRYNEQFF.